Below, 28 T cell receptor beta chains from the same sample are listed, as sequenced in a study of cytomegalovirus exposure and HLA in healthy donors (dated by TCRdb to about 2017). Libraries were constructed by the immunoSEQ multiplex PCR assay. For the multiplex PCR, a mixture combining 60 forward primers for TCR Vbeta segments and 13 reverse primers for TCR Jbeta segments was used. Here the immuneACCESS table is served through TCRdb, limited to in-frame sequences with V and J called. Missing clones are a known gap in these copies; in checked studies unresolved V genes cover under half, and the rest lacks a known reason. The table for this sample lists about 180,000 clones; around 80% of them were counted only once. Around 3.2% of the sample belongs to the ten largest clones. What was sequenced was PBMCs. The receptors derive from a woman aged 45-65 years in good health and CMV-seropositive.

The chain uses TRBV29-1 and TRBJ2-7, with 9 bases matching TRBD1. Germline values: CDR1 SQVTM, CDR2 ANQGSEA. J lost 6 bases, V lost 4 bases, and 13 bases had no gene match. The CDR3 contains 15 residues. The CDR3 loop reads CSVAAVRTGVAEQYF. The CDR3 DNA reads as TGCAGCGTTGCGGCCGTCCGGACAGGGGTTGCCGAGCAGTACTTC.

In nucleotides, the CDR3 is TGTGCCAGCAGCGTCGGGACTAGCGGGAGGGATACGCAGTATTTT. Its protein is CASSVGTSGRDTQYF. This chain connects TRBV9 to TRBJ2-3; 15 bases map to TRBD2. The CDR3 is 15 residues long. J lost 6 bases, V lost 2 bases, and 1 base had no gene match. Looked up from germline, CDR1 is SGDLS and CDR2 is YYNGEE.

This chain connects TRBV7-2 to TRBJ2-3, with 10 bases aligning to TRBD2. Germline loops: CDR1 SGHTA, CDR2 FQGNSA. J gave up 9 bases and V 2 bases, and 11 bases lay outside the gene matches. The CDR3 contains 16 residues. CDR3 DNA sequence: TGTGCCAGCAGCTTAAGTTCACTAGCGGGACAGTTAACGCAGTATTTT. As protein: CASSLSSLAGQLTQYF.

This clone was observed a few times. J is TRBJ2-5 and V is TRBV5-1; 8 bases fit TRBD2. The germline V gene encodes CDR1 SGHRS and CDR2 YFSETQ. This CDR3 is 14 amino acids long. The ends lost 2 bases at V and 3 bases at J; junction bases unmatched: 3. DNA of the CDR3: TGCGCCAGCAGCTTACTGACTAGCGAAGAGACCCAGTACTTC. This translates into CASSLLTSEETQYF.

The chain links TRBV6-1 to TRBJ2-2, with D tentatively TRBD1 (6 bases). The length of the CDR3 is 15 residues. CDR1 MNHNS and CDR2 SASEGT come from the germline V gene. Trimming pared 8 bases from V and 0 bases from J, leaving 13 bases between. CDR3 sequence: CASLGQYANTGELFF. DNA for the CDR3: TGTGCCAGCCTTGGACAGTACGCGAACACCGGGGAGCTGTTTTTT.

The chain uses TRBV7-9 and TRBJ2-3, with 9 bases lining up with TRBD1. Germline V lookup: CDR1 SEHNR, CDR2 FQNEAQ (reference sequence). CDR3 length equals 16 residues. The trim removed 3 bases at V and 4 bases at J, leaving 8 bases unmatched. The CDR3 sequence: CASSFFRDRVPDTQYF. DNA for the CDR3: TGTGCCAGCAGCTTTTTCCGGGACAGGGTCCCAGATACGCAGTATTTT.

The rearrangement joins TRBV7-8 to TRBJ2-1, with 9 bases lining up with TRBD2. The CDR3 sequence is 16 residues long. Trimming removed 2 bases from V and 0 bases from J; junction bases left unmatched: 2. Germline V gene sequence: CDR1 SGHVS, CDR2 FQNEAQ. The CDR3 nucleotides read TGTGCCAGCAGCTTAAAGCGGGGGGCCTCCTACAATGAGCAGTTCTTC. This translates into CASSLKRGASYNEQFF.

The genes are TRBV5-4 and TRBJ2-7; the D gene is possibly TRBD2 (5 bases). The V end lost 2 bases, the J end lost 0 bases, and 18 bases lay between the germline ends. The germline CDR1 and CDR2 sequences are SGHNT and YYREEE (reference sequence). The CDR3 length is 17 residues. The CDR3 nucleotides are TGTGCCAGCAGCTTAGCTTCTAGTGGCGGGTTCTCCTACGAGCAGTACTTC. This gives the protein CASSLASSGGFSYEQYF.

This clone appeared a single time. CDR3 sequence: CASRSLGGKNIQYF. The CDR3 DNA follows: TGTGCCAGCAGATCCCTCGGGGGCAAAAACATTCAGTACTTC. The chain combines TRBV5-8 with TRBJ2-4; D may be TRBD2 (6 bases). This CDR3 spans 14 amino acids. The germline gives CDR1 SGHTS, CDR2 YDEGEE. Between the trimmed V and J ends, which lost 5 bases and 3 bases, there was a span of 12 bases.

CDR3 nucleotides: TGTGCCAGCAGAACGATCTCAGGGGGACTCTACAATGAGCAGTTCTTC. Its translation: CASRTISGGLYNEQFF. This chain uses TRBV7-9 with TRBJ2-1, with D tentatively TRBD1 (7 bases). Germline-derived CDR1 and CDR2 are SEHNR and FQNEAQ (reference sequence). The CDR3 runs to 16 residues. V was cut by 6 bases and J by 3 bases, with 18 bases left in between.

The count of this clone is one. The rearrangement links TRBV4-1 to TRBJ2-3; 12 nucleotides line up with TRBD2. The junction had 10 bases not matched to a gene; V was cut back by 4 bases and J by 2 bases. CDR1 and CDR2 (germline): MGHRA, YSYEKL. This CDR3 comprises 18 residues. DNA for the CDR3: TGCGCCAGCAGCCTAAGGACTCTAGCGGGGGGGTTCACAGATACGCAGTATTTT. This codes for CASSLRTLAGGFTDTQYF.

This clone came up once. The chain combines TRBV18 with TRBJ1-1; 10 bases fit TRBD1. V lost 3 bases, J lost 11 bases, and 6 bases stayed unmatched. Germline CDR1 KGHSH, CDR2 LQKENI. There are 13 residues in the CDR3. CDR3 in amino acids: CASSPTGGGLAFF. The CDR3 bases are TGTGCCAGCTCACCGACAGGGGGCGGGCTGGCTTTCTTT. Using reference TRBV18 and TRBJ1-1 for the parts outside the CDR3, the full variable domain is NAGVMQNPRHLVRRRGQEARLRCSPMKGHSHVYWYRQLPEEGLKFMVYLQKENIIDESGMPKERFSAEFPKEGPSILRIQQVVRGDSAAYFCASSPTGGGLAFFGQGTRLTVV.

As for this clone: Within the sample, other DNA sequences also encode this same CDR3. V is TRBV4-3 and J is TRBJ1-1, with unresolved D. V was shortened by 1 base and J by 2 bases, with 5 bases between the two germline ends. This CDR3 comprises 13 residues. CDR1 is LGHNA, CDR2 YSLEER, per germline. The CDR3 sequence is CASSQAGNTEAFF. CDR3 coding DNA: TGCGCCAGCAGCCAAGCGGGAAACACTGAAGCTTTCTTT.

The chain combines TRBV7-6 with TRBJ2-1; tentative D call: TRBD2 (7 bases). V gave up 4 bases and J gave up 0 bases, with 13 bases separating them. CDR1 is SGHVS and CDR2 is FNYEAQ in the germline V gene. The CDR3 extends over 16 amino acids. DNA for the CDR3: TGTGCCAGCAGCTCCAGGGGCGGGAGCTCCTACAATGAGCAGTTCTTC. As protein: CASSSRGGSSYNEQFF.

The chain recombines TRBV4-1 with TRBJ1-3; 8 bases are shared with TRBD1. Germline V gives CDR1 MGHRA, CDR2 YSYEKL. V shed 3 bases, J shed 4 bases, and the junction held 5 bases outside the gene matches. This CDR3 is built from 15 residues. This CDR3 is CASSHLDREGNTIYF. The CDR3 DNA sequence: TGCGCCAGCAGCCACTTGGACAGGGAAGGAAACACCATATATTTT.

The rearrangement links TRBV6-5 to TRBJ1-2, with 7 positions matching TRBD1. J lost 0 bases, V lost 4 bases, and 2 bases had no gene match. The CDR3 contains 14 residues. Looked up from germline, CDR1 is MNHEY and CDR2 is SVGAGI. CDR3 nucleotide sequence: TGTGCCAGCAGTTTGGACAGGACTAACTATGGCTACACCTTC. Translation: CASSLDRTNYGYTF.

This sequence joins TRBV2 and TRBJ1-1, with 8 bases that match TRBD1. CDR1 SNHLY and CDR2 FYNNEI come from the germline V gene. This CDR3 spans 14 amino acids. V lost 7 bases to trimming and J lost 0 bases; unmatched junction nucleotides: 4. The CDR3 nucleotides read TGTGCCAGCATGGAGGACAGGGTGAACACTGAAGCTTTCTTT. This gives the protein CASMEDRVNTEAFF. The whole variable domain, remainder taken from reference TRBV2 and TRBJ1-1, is EPEVTQTPSHQVTQMGQEVILRCVPISNHLYFYWYRQILGQKVEFLVSFYNNEISEKSEIFDDQFSVERPDGSNFTLKIRSTKLEDSAMYFCASMEDRVNTEAFFGQGTRLTVV.

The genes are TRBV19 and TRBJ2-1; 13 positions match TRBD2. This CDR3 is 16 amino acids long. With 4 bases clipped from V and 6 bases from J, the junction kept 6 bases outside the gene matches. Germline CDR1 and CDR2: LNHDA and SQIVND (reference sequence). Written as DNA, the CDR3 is TGTGCCAGTAGTACGTCCGGGACTAGCGGGGTCAATGAGCAGTTCTTC. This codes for CASSTSGTSGVNEQFF.

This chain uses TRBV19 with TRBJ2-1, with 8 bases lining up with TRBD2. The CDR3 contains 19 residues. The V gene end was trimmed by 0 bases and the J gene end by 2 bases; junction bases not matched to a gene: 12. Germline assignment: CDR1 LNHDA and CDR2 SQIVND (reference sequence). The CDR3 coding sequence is TGTGCCAGTAGTATAGATCCCCCCGGGACGGGAGGGCCCTACAATGAGCAGTTCTTC. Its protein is CASSIDPPGTGGPYNEQFF. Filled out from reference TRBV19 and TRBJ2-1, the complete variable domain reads DGGITQSPKYLFRKEGQNVTLSCEQNLNHDAMYWYRQDPGQGLRLIYYSQIVNDFQKGDIAEGYSVSREKKESFPLTVTSAQKNPTAFYLCASSIDPPGTGGPYNEQFFGPGTRLTVL.

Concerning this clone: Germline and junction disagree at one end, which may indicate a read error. The CDR3 is CASRTGAPGNSQYF. DNA of the CDR3: TGTGCCAGCAGAACGGGAGCCCCCGGTAACAGTCAGTACTTC. V and J are TRBV2 and TRBJ2-4; weak D call: TRBD2 (6 bases). The CDR3 is made up of 14 amino acids. The germline CDR1 and CDR2 sequences are SNHLY and FYNNEI.

The CDR3 loop is CASSPTGVYNEQFF. CDR3 coding DNA: TGCGCCAGCAGCCCGACAGGGGTGTACAATGAGCAGTTCTTC. The chain joins TRBV5-1 to TRBJ2-1; 8 bases map to TRBD1. V gave up 4 bases and J gave up 4 bases; unmatched junction bases: 4. There are 14 residues in the CDR3. Germline values: CDR1 SGHRS, CDR2 YFSETQ.

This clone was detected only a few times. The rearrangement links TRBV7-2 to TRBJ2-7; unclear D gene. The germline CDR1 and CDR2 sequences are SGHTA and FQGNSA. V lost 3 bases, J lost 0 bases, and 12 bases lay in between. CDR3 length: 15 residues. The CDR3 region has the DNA TGTGCCAGCAGCTTTATAGCTTCGAGCTCCTACGAGCAGTACTTC. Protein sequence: CASSFIASSSYEQYF.

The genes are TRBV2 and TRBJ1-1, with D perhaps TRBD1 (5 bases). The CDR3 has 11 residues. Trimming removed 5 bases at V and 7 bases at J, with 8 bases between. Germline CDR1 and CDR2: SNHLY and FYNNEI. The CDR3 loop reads CASSRGNEAFF. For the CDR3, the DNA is TGTGCCAGCAGTAGGGGCAATGAAGCTTTCTTT.

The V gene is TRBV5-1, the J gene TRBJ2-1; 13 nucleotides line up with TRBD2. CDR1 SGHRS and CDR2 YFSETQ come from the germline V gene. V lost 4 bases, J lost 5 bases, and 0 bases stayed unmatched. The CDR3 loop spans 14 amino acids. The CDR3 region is CASSGTSGDNEQFF. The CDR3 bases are TGCGCCAGCAGCGGGACTAGCGGGGACAATGAGCAGTTCTTC.

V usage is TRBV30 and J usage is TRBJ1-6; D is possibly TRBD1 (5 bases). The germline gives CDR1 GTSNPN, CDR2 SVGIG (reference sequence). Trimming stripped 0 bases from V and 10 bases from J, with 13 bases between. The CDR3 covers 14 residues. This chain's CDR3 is CAWSVQAGSSPLHF. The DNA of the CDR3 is TGTGCCTGGAGTGTACAGGCAGGTTCCTCACCCCTCCACTTT. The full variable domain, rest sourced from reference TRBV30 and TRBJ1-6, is SQTIHQWPATLVQPVGSPLSLECTVEGTSNPNLYWYRQAAGRGLQLLFYSVGIGQISSEVPQNLSASRPQDRQFILSSKKLLLSDSGFYLCAWSVQAGSSPLHFGNGTRLTVT.

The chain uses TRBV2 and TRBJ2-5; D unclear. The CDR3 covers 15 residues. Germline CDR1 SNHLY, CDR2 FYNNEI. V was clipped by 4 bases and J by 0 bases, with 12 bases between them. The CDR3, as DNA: TGTGCCAGCAGTGGACATCCCACTTACCAAGAGACCCAGTACTTC. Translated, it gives CASSGHPTYQETQYF.

CDR3 bases: TGTGCCAGCAGTGACCCAGACAGGGACCCCACAGATACGCAGTATTTT. Encoded protein: CASSDPDRDPTDTQYF. This rearrangement joins TRBV25-1 to TRBJ2-3, with 7 bases that match TRBD1. Trimming removed 3 bases from V and 2 bases from J; junction bases left unmatched: 8. CDR1 and CDR2 (germline): MGHDK, SYGVNS. CDR3 size: 16 residues.

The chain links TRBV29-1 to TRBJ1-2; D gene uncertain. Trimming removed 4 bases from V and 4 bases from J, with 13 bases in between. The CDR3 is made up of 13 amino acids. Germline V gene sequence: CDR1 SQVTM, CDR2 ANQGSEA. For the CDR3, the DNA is TGCAGCGTTGCATGGGCAAACGTCTATGGCTACACCTTC. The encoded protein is CSVAWANVYGYTF.